A selection of T cell receptor beta chains follows, all from one sample in a study of cytomegalovirus exposure and HLA in healthy donors. Clones were sequenced by immunoSEQ multiplex PCR, and TCRdb holds only the in-frame ones, with some missing. The table has tens of thousands of clones, 92% seen once; the top ten hold 1.4%. Sequenced sample: PBMCs. These receptors were taken from a man in his late teens or twenties in good health and CMV-seronegative. CDR3s include the opening cysteine and the closing phenylalanine or tryptophan. A D gene is named only where the DNA matches it firmly. Clone size is stated in some rows and not others, as once, few, many or a class when expanded.

>TRBV27|once|TRBJ2-7|15|NA
CASSPRGGRSYEQYF
TGTGCCAGCAGTCCGAGGGGAGGCCGTTCCTACGAGCAGTACTTC
>TRBV6-5|NA|TRBJ2-7|15|NA
CASSYSNRQKYEQYF
TGTGCCAGCAGTTACTCGAATCGCCAGAAATACGAGCAGTACTTC
>TRBV6-5|NA|TRBJ2-7|15|TRBD2
CASRSGGSGAYEQYF
TGTGCCAGCAGATCGGGGGGTAGCGGGGCCTACGAGCAGTACTTC
>TRBV30|NA|TRBJ1-5|11|NA
CAAGINQPQHF
TGTGCCGCCGGGATTAATCAGCCCCAGCATTTT
>TRBV9|NA|TRBJ1-2|14|TRBD1
CASSATGTDYGYTF
TGTGCCAGCAGCGCAACCGGGACAGACTATGGCTACACCTTC
>TRBV6-1|NA|TRBJ1-1|13|TRBD1
CASSERTGGEAFF
TGTGCCAGCAGTGAGAGGACAGGGGGTGAAGCTTTCTTT
>TRBV5-8|NA|TRBJ1-4|13|NA
CASSTTTNEKLFF
TGTGCCAGCAGTACAACAACTAATGAAAAACTGTTTTTT
>TRBV1|NA|TRBJ2-5|15|NA
CTSSRGSDFPETQYF
TGCACCAGCAGCCGAGGATCTGACTTTCCAGAGACCCAGTACTTC
>TRBV2|NA|TRBJ2-7|14|TRBD2
CASSENLAGGEQYF
TGTGCCAGCAGTGAAAACCTAGCGGGAGGGGAGCAGTACTTC
>TRBV5-4|NA|TRBJ1-4|14|TRBD1
CASSSRGRGEKLFF
TGTGCCAGCAGCAGCAGGGGGAGAGGTGAAAAACTGTTTTTT
>TRBV7-6|NA|TRBJ2-3|13|NA
CASSGRSGGTQYF
TGTGCCAGCAGCGGTCGCTCCGGAGGAACGCAGTATTTT
>TRBV27|NA|TRBJ2-6|16|NA
CASSLDRPALGNVLTF
TGTGCCAGCAGTTTAGACAGACCAGCCTTGGGCAACGTCCTGACTTTC